This T cell receptor beta chain originates from a study of CD8 T cells in ankylosing spondylitis. Study-wide points: Seemingly characteristic of ankylosing spondylitis blood was a TCR beta motif consisting of several highly homologous variants. Significant enrichment of disease-linked clones was reported in matched ankylosing spondylitis synovial fluid. A subset of motif variants has previously been described in the synovial fluid and blood of reactive arthritis. Disease-linked clones had a CD8+ phenotype and relatively low frequency in peripheral blood.

CDR3 length: 14 residues. V was shortened by 6 bases and J by 4 bases, with 15 bases between the two germline ends. Germline CDR1 SQVTM, CDR2 ANQGSEA. The table lists this clonotype with a few counts. Antigen: not known. Using quantitative 5'-RACE with molecular barcodes, the authors made TCR beta libraries. Via MiXCR, TCRdb re-called the 5' RACE reads, giving one row per CDR3 protein. The top ten hold roughly 16% of the sample, which has roughly 400,000 distinct CDR3 sequences, about a fifth seen once. The V gene is TRBV29-1, the J gene TRBJ1-4, with D possibly being TRBD1 (5 bases). The clonotype comes from a male donor with ankylosing spondylitis. Material for sequencing was blood, either unsorted or a sorted T cell fraction (not recorded which). CDR3 sequence: CSVEVGPNNEKLFF. The CDR3 DNA follows: TGCAGCGTGGAGGTGGGACCCAATAATGAAAAACTGTTTTTT.